These T cell receptor beta chains were read from a single sample in a study of blood T cell repertoires in COVID-19. The method was immunoSEQ multiplex PCR; TCRdb's version includes in-frame clones alone and lacks a portion of them. The profile shows about 140,000 clones, roughly four fifths of them singletons. Source material: peripheral blood. Receptors were obtained from a woman aged 80 or over in a cohort sampled during active or convalescent COVID-19. Both conserved end residues are part of each CDR3. The order of the fields is clone size, J gene, D gene, V gene, CDR3 protein, CDR3 DNA. The D gene is left open where the match is weak. Clone sizes are given selectively: once, few, many, or a class where the clone is expanded.

size: NA; J: TRBJ1-2; D: NA; V: TRBV9; CDR3: CASSPKSLNYGYTF; DNA: TGTGCCAGCAGCCCAAAAAGCCTCAACTATGGCTACACCTTC
size: few; J: TRBJ2-3; D: NA; V: TRBV24-1; CDR3: CATSDWTFTQYF; DNA: TGTGCCACCAGTGATTGGACTTTTACGCAGTATTTT
size: NA; J: TRBJ1-2; D: NA; V: TRBV6-4; CDR3: CASSDTGSYGYTF; DNA: TGTGCCAGCAGTGACACAGGCAGCTATGGCTACACCTTC
size: few; J: TRBJ1-2; D: TRBD1; V: TRBV7-9; CDR3: CASSLKQGADYGYTF; DNA: TGTGCCAGCAGCTTAAAACAGGGGGCAGACTATGGCTACACCTTC
size: NA; J: TRBJ1-4; D: NA; V: TRBV15; CDR3: CATSRVRGAGVGEKLFF; DNA: TGTGCCACCAGCAGAGTCAGGGGCGCGGGGGTGGGTGAAAAACTGTTTTTT
size: NA; J: TRBJ1-2; D: NA; V: TRBV19; CDR3: CASSMTNLGENYGYTF; DNA: TGTGCCAGTAGTATGACAAACCTCGGGGAAAACTATGGCTACACCTTC
size: NA; J: TRBJ2-3; D: TRBD2; V: TRBV27; CDR3: CASRLYGAGGVDTQYF; DNA: TGTGCCAGCAGACTGTATGGTGCGGGGGGGGTGGATACGCAGTATTTT
size: NA; J: TRBJ2-7; D: NA; V: TRBV6-2/TRBV6-3; CDR3: CASSSWTSHYEQYF; DNA: TGTGCCAGCAGTTCGTGGACTTCACACTACGAGCAGTACTTC
size: NA; J: TRBJ2-3; D: NA; V: TRBV5-6; CDR3: CASSGGRKRVTDTQYF; DNA: TGTGCCAGCAGCGGAGGACGCAAGCGGGTCACAGATACGCAGTATTTT
size: NA; J: TRBJ2-6; D: NA; V: TRBV29-1; CDR3: CSARVSGANVLTF; DNA: TGCAGCGCCAGGGTCTCTGGGGCCAACGTCCTGACTTTC
size: NA; J: TRBJ1-2; D: TRBD1; V: TRBV10-1; CDR3: CASSADRGNGYTF; DNA: TGCGCCAGCAGTGCCGACAGGGGGAACGGCTACACCTTC
size: NA; J: TRBJ1-1; D: TRBD1; V: TRBV7-8; CDR3: CASSQTGGGWLNTEAFF; DNA: TGTGCCAGCAGCCAGACAGGGGGCGGTTGGTTGAACACTGAAGCTTTCTTT
size: NA; J: TRBJ2-1; D: TRBD2; V: TRBV9; CDR3: CASSFGGLAGYEQFF; DNA: TGTGCCAGCAGCTTTGGGGGACTAGCGGGGTATGAGCAGTTCTTC
size: NA; J: TRBJ2-5; D: NA; V: TRBV4-3; CDR3: CASSAQGVKETQYF; DNA: TGCGCCAGCAGCGCACAGGGAGTGAAAGAGACCCAGTACTTC
size: NA; J: TRBJ1-2; D: NA; V: TRBV3-1/TRBV3-2; CDR3: CASTREGSYGYTF; DNA: TGTGCCAGCACCCGGGAGGGGAGCTATGGCTACACCTTC
size: NA; J: TRBJ2-1; D: NA; V: TRBV12-3/TRBV12-4; CDR3: CASSFLGALEQFF; DNA: TGTGCCAGCAGTTTTTTGGGGGCCCTTGAGCAGTTCTTC
size: few; J: TRBJ1-3; D: TRBD1; V: TRBV2; CDR3: CASSNPPSGQGGGNTIYF; DNA: TGTGCCAGCAGTAACCCCCCGTCTGGACAGGGCGGTGGAAACACCATATATTTT
size: NA; J: TRBJ1-1; D: NA; V: TRBV9; CDR3: CASSPRGALNTEAFF; DNA: TGTGCCAGCAGCCCTCGGGGGGCTTTGAACACTGAAGCTTTCTTT
size: NA; J: TRBJ2-3; D: TRBD2; V: TRBV4-1; CDR3: CASSQDAAGGRDTQYF; DNA: TGCGCCAGCAGCCAAGATGCAGCGGGGGGGCGGGATACGCAGTATTTT
size: NA; J: TRBJ1-2; D: TRBD1; V: TRBV5-1; CDR3: CASSLAGGGRSNYGYTF; DNA: TGCGCCAGCAGCTTGGCAGGGGGCGGCCGAAGTAACTATGGCTACACCTTC
size: NA; J: TRBJ1-3; D: NA; V: TRBV19; CDR3: CASGRWGSGNTIYF; DNA: TGTGCCAGCGGGAGGTGGGGCTCTGGAAACACCATATATTTT
size: NA; J: TRBJ2-5; D: NA; V: TRBV15; CDR3: CATSLPPPRGTQYF; DNA: TGTGCCACCAGCCTACCCCCGCCCAGGGGGACCCAGTACTTC
size: NA; J: TRBJ1-2; D: TRBD1; V: TRBV10-1; CDR3: CASPPGQGIGYTF; DNA: TGCGCCAGCCCCCCCGGACAGGGCATTGGCTACACCTTC
size: NA; J: TRBJ2-1; D: TRBD1; V: TRBV19; CDR3: CASSILQGSHNEQFF; DNA: TGTGCCAGTAGTATCTTACAGGGGTCCCACAATGAGCAGTTCTTC
size: NA; J: TRBJ2-5; D: NA; V: TRBV7-8; CDR3: CASSLIVGSQETQYF; DNA: TGTGCCAGCAGCTTAATAGTCGGGTCCCAAGAGACCCAGTACTTC
size: NA; J: TRBJ2-2; D: TRBD1; V: TRBV6-5; CDR3: CASSPNTGVTGELFF; DNA: TGTGCCAGCAGTCCTAACACAGGGGTGACCGGGGAGCTGTTTTTT
size: NA; J: TRBJ2-3; D: TRBD2; V: TRBV7-2; CDR3: CASSWSGGARDTQYF; DNA: TGTGCCAGCAGCTGGAGCGGGGGGGCCAGAGATACGCAGTATTTT
size: NA; J: TRBJ2-7; D: TRBD1; V: TRBV12-3/TRBV12-4; CDR3: CASTLTGSEQYF; DNA: TGTGCCAGCACCCTGACAGGGAGCGAGCAGTACTTC
size: NA; J: TRBJ1-5; D: NA; V: TRBV29-1; CDR3: CSVNTGNNQPQHF; DNA: TGCAGCGTGAATACAGGAAATAATCAGCCCCAGCATTTT
size: few; J: TRBJ2-5; D: NA; V: TRBV7-3; CDR3: CASSPSGMRETQYF; DNA: TGTGCCAGCAGCCCTTCGGGAATGAGAGAGACCCAGTACTTC
size: NA; J: TRBJ2-1; D: NA; V: TRBV5-1; CDR3: CASSFPIAREQFF; DNA: TGCGCCAGCAGCTTCCCTATCGCCCGTGAGCAGTTCTTC
size: NA; J: TRBJ2-5; D: NA; V: TRBV12-1; CDR3: CASSQPGQDQETQYF; DNA: TGTGCCAGCAGCCAACCCGGACAGGACCAAGAGACCCAGTACTTC
size: NA; J: TRBJ1-6; D: TRBD1; V: TRBV5-1; CDR3: CASKAPGDSYNSPLHF; DNA: TGCGCCAGCAAGGCTCCTGGGGACAGCTATAATTCACCCCTCCACTTT
size: NA; J: TRBJ2-3; D: TRBD2; V: TRBV3-1/TRBV3-2; CDR3: CASSLNPGLAGIATDTQYF; DNA: TGTGCCAGCAGCCTTAATCCGGGACTAGCGGGGATCGCAACAGATACGCAGTATTTT
size: once; J: TRBJ2-4; D: NA; V: TRBV7-3; CDR3: CASSLTGGIAKNIQYF; DNA: TGTGCCAGCAGCTTAACAGGGGGTATAGCCAAAAACATTCAGTACTTC
size: NA; J: TRBJ2-1; D: NA; V: TRBV5-1; CDR3: CASKPRIGEQFF; DNA: TGCGCCAGCAAACCCAGGATCGGTGAGCAGTTCTTC
size: NA; J: TRBJ2-3; D: TRBD2; V: TRBV30; CDR3: CAWGLELDTQYF; DNA: TGTGCCTGGGGACTAGAGTTAGATACGCAGTATTTT
size: NA; J: TRBJ1-1; D: NA; V: TRBV15; CDR3: CATSKRREEAFF; DNA: TGTGCCACCAGCAAAAGGCGGGAAGAAGCTTTCTTT
size: NA; J: TRBJ2-6; D: NA; V: TRBV11-2; CDR3: CASSARPGSGANVLTF; DNA: TGTGCCAGCAGCGCACGTCCGGGCTCTGGGGCCAACGTCCTGACTTTC
size: NA; J: TRBJ1-1; D: NA; V: TRBV20-1; CDR3: CSASYREAFF; DNA: TGCAGTGCTTCCTACAGGGAAGCTTTCTTT
size: NA; J: TRBJ2-5; D: NA; V: TRBV2; CDR3: CASSNNPLSQETQYF; DNA: TGTGCCAGCAGTAACAATCCTCTCTCCCAAGAGACCCAGTACTTC
size: NA; J: TRBJ2-3; D: TRBD2; V: TRBV7-3; CDR3: CASSLTGLAGDTQYF; DNA: TGTGCCAGCAGCTTAACGGGACTAGCGGGGGATACGCAGTATTTT
size: NA; J: TRBJ2-1; D: TRBD2; V: TRBV15; CDR3: CATSRDWPSGGYGNEQFF; DNA: TGTGCCACCAGCAGAGATTGGCCTAGCGGGGGGTATGGCAATGAGCAGTTCTTC
size: NA; J: TRBJ2-1; D: TRBD2; V: TRBV11-3; CDR3: CASSLAGNYNEQFF; DNA: TGTGCCAGCAGTCTAGCGGGGAATTACAATGAGCAGTTCTTC
size: NA; J: TRBJ1-3; D: NA; V: TRBV7-9; CDR3: CASSLTGTTIYF; DNA: TGTGCCAGCAGCCTAACAGGGACCACCATATATTTT
size: NA; J: TRBJ2-2; D: TRBD1; V: TRBV19; CDR3: CASTAGDRLRTGELFF; DNA: TGTGCCAGTACGGCAGGGGACAGGTTAAGAACCGGGGAGCTGTTTTTT
size: NA; J: TRBJ1-2; D: TRBD1; V: TRBV6-5; CDR3: CASSQGGGGYTF; DNA: TGTGCCAGCTCCCAGGGGGGTGGGGGCTACACCTTC
size: NA; J: TRBJ2-1; D: TRBD2; V: TRBV2; CDR3: CASSAEGGNEQFF; DNA: TGTGCCAGCAGCGCGGAGGGAGGGAATGAGCAGTTCTTC
size: NA; J: TRBJ2-7; D: NA; V: TRBV6-5; CDR3: CASSPGQLSYEQYF; DNA: TGTGCCAGCAGCCCCGGACAGCTCTCCTACGAGCAGTACTTC
size: NA; J: TRBJ2-3; D: NA; V: TRBV5-1; CDR3: CASSLRREDTQYF; DNA: TGCGCCAGCAGCTTGAGGAGGGAAGATACGCAGTATTTT
size: NA; J: TRBJ2-5; D: NA; V: TRBV2; CDR3: CASTATAVTGKQYF; DNA: TGTGCCAGCACCGCCACCGCAGTAACAGGGAAGCAGTACTTC
size: once; J: TRBJ2-3; D: TRBD2; V: TRBV29-1; CDR3: CSVALRGGRDTQYF; DNA: TGCAGCGTTGCTTTGCGGGGGGGCCGAGATACGCAGTATTTT
size: NA; J: TRBJ2-5; D: NA; V: TRBV5-1; CDR3: CASSLDGKPEETQYF; DNA: TGCGCCAGCAGCTTGGACGGTAAACCTGAAGAGACCCAGTACTTC